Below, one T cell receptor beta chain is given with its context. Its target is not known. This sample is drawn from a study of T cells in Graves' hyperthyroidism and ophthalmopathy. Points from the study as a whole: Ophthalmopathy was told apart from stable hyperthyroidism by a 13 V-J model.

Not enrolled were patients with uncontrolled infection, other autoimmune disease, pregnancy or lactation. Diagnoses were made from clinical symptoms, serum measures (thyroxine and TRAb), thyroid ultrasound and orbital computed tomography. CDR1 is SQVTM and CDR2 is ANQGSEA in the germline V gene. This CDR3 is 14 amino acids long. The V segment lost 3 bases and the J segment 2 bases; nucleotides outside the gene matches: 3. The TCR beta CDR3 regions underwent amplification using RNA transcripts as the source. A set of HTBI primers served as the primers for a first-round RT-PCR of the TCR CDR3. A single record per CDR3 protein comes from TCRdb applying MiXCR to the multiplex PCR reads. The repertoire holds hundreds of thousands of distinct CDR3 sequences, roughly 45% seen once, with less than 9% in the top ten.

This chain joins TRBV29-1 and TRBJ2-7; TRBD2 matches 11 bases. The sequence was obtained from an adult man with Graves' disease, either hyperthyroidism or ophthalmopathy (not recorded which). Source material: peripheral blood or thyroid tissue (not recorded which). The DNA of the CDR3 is TGCAGCGTTGATGGTAGCGGGGGGGCCTACGAGCAGTACTTC. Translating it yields CSVDGSGGAYEQYF.